These 5 T cell receptor beta chains were all obtained from the same sample, sequenced in a study of response to subunit inactivated influenza vaccine. TCRdb fed the RT-PCR reads into MiXCR, producing one record per CDR3 protein. The top ten clones hold under 2.5% of a sample with hundreds of thousands of distinct CDR3 sequences, approximately 24% of them seen once. Sequencing used CD4+ T cells sorted from PBMCs, obtained more than 4 days after vaccination. These receptors all come from a man aged 50-60 years who received an inactivated influenza vaccine.

The chain combines TRBV12-3 or TRBV12-4 with TRBJ1-4; perhaps TRBD1 as D (6 bases). V was shortened by 6 bases and J by 7 bases, with 15 bases between the two germline ends. The CDR3 covers 14 residues. The CDR3 is CASSPQGGGEKLFF. CDR3 DNA sequence: TGTGCCAGCAGCCCCCAGGGAGGGGGTGAAAAACTGTTTTTT.

The gene calls are TRBV5-1 and TRBJ2-3; 9 bases agree with TRBD1. V gave up 4 bases and J gave up 2 bases; unmatched junction bases: 17. The CDR3 totals 19 residues. Germline loops: CDR1 SGHRS, CDR2 YFSETQ. The chain's CDR3 is CASSLFGRMTGGVTDTQYF. The DNA of the CDR3 is TGCGCCAGCAGCCTATTCGGTCGAATGACAGGGGGAGTCACAGATACGCAGTATTTT.

V usage is TRBV29-1 and J usage is TRBJ2-7; 12 bases are a match to TRBD2. The CDR3 contains 14 residues. Germline V gene data show CDR1 as SQVTM and CDR2 as ANQGSEA. Trimming took 7 bases from V and 6 from J; bases not matched to a gene: 10. CDR3 sequence reads: CSANLAGGPSEQYF. CDR3 nucleotide sequence: TGCAGCGCCAATCTAGCGGGAGGGCCAAGCGAGCAGTACTTC.

This clonotype appeared many times. V and J are TRBV20-1 and TRBJ2-3; D tentatively fits TRBD1 or TRBD2 (7 bases each). The CDR3 consists of 12 residues. Trimming stripped 7 bases from V and 8 bases from J, with 16 bases between. Germline loops: CDR1 DFQATT, CDR2 SNEGSKA (reference sequence). Written as DNA, the CDR3 is TGCAGTGGCAGGGGGGGGCAAGTTACGCAGTATTTT. Translated: CSGRGGQVTQYF.

The J gene is TRBJ2-7, the V gene TRBV28; TRBD1 agrees at 9 bases. CDR3 length equals 13 residues. The junction had 11 bases not matched to a gene; V was cut back by 10 bases and J by 7 bases. CDR1 and CDR2 from the germline V gene are MDHEN and SYDVKM. CDR3 DNA: TGTGCCATAACTAGACAGGGGGTGGGGGAGCAGTACTTC. Its protein is CAITRQGVGEQYF.